This T cell receptor (beta chain) was sequenced for a study of blood T cell repertoires in COVID-19. Across the study: Samples came from the United States, Italy and Spain, spanning acute and convalescent COVID-19. PBMCs, B-cell-depleted T cells, or T cells were the source of the cDNA or gDNA that made up the material.

Original analysis: From reference gene primer amplification, estimates of nucleated cell counts were derived. Sequencing was performed with immunoSEQ multiplex PCR; in TCRdb, only in-frame clones are kept and a portion is missing. That table is the source of V, J and clone size, and D and trimming were worked out from the DNA. The table records about 200,000 clones, 65% to 85% of them present only once. V was trimmed by 4 bases and J by 7 bases, leaving 5 bases between them. The germline CDR1 and CDR2 sequences are LGHDT and YNNKEL (reference sequence). This CDR3 comprises 12 residues. The sequenced sample consisted of peripheral blood. This TCR was recovered from an elderly woman with acute or convalescent COVID-19. J is TRBJ1-6 and V is TRBV3-1 (or the pseudogene TRBV3-2); D remains unclear. In DNA, the CDR3 is TGTGCCAGCAGCCGGAGGAATTCACCCCTCCACTTT. This codes for CASSRRNSPLHF.